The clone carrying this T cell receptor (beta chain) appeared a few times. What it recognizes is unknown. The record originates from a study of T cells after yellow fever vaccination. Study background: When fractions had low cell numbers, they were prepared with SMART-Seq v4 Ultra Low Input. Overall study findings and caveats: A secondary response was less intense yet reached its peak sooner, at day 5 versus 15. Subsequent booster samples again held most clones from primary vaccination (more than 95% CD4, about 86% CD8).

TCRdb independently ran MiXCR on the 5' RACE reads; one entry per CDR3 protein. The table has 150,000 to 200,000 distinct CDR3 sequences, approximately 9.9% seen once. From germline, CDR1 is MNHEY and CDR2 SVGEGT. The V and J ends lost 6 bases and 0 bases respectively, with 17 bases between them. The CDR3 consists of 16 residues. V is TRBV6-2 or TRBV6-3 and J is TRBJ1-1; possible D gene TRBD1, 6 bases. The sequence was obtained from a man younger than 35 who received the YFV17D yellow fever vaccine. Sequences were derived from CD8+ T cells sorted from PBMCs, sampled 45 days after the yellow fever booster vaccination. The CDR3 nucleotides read TGTGCCAGCAGAGCCAAGGGGGGTAGGATGAACACTGAAGCTTTCTTT. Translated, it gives CASRAKGGRMNTEAFF.